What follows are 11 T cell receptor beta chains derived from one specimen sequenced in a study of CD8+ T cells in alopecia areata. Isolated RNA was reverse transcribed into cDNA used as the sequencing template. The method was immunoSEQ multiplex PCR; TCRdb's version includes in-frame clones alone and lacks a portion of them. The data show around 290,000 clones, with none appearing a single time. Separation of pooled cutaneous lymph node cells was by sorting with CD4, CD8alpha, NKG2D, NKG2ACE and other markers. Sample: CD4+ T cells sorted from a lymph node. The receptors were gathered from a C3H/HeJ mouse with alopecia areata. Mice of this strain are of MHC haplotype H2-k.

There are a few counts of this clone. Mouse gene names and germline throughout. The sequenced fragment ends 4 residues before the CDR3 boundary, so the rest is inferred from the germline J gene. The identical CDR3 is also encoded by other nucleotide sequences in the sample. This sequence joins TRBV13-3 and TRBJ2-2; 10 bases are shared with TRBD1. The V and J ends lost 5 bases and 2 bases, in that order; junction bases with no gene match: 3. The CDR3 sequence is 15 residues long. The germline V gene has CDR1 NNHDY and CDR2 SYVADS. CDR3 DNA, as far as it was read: TGTGCCAGCAGGCCGGGACAGGGGAACACCGGG. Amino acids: CASRPGQGNTG. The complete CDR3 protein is CASRPGQGNTGQLYF.

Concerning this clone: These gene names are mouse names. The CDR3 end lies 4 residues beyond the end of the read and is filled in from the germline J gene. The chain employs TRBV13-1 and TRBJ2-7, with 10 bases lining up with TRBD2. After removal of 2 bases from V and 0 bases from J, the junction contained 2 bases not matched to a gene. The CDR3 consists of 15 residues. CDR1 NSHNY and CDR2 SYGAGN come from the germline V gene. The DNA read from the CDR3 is TGTGCCAGCAGTGAGTCTGGGGGGGCCTCCTAT. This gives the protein CASSESGGASY. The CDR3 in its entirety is CASSESGGASYEQYF.

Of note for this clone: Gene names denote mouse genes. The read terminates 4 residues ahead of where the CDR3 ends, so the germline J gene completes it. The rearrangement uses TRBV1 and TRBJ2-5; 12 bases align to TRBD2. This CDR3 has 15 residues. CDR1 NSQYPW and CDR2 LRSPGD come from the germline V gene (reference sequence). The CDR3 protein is CTCSPDWGGADTQYF. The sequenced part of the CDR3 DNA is TGCACCTGCAGTCCCGACTGGGGGGGCGCGGAC.

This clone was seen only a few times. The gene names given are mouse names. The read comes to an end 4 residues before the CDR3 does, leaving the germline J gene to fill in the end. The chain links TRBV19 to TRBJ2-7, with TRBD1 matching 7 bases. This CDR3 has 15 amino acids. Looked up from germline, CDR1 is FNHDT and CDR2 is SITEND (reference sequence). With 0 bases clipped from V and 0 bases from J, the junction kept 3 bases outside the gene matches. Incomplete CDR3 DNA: TGTGCCAGCAGTATAGTCAGGACAGGCTCCTAT. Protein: CASSIVRTGSY. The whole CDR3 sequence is CASSIVRTGSYEQYF.

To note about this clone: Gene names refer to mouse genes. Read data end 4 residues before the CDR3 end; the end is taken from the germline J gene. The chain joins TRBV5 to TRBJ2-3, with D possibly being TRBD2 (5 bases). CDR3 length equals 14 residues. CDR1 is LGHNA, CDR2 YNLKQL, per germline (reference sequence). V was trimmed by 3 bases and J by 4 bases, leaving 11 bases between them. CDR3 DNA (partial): TGTGCCAGCAGCCATGGGCTGGGCACAGAA. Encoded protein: CASSHGLGTE. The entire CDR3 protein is CASSHGLGTETLYF.

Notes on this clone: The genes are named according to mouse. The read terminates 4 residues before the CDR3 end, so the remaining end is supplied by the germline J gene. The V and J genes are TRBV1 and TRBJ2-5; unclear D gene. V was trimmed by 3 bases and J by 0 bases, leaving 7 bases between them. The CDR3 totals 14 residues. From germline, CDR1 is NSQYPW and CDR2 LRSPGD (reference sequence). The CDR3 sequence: CTCSAPLNQDTQYF. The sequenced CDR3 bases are TGCACCTGCAGTGCCCCCCTTAACCAAGAC.

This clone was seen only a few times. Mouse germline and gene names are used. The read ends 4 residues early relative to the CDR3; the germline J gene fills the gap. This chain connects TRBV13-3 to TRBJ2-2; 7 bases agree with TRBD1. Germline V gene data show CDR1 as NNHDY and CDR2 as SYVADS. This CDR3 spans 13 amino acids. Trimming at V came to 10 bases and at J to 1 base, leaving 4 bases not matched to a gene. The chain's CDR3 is CAVGQRNTGQLYF. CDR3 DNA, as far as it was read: TGTGCCGTGGGACAGAGAAACACCGGG.

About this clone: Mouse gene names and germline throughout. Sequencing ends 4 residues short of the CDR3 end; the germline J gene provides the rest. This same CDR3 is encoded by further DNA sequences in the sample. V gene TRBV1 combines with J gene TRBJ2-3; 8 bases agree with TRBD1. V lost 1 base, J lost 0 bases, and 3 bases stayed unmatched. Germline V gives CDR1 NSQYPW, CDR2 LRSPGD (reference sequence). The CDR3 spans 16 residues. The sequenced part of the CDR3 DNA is TGCACCTGCAGTGCAGTGACAGGGGCTAGTGCAGAA. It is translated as CTCSAVTGASAE. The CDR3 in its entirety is CTCSAVTGASAETLYF.

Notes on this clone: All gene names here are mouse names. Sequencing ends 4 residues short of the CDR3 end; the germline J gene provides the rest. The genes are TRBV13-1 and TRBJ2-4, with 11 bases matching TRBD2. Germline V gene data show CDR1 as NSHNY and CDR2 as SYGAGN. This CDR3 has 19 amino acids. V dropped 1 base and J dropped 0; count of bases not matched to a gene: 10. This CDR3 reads CASSDPTPGLGASQNTLYF. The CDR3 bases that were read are TGTGCCAGCAGTGATCCAACTCCGGGACTGGGGGCTAGTCAAAAC.

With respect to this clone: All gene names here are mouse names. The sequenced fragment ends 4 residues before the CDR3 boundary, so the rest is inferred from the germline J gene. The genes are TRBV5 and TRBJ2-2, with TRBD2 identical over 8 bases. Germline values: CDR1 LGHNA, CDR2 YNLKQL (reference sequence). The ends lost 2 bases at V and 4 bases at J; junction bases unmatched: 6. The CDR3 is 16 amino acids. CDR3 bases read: TGTGCCAGCAGCCAATGGGGGGGGCACGGCACCGGG. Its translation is CASSQWGGHGTG. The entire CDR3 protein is CASSQWGGHGTGQLYF.

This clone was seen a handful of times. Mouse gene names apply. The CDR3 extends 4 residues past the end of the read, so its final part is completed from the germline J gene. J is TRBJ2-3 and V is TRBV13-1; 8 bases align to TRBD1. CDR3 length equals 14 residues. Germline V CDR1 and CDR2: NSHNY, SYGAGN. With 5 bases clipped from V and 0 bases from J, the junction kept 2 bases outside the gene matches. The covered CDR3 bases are TGTGCCAGCAGGGACAGGGCTAGTGCAGAA. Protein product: CASRDRASAE. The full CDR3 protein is CASRDRASAETLYF.